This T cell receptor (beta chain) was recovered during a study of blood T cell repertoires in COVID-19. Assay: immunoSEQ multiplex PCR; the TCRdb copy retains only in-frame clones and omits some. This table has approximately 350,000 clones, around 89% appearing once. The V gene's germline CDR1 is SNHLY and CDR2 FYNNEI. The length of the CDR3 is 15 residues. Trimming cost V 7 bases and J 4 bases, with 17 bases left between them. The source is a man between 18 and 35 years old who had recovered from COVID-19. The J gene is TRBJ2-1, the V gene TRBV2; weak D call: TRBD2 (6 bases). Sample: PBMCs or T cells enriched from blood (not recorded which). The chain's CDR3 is CASIGTGGAYNEQFF. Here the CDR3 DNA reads TGTGCCAGCATCGGAACAGGAGGGGCATACAATGAGCAGTTCTTC.